This entry features one TCR beta chain sequence. The antigen is not known. Primers: 60 Vbeta forward and 13 Jbeta reverse. Under the authors' procedure: There were around 78 million unique TCR beta chains by a later count, and approximately 11 million of them were shared. TCRdb keeps only in-frame clones here, not all; method: immunoSEQ multiplex PCR. V and J calls plus clone size are reproduced from that table; the DNA served to infer D and trimming. The sample includes fewer than 200,000 clones, under 75% of them seen just once. These data originate in a study of cytomegalovirus exposure and HLA in healthy donors. Overall study findings and caveats: Prediction of most subjects' HLA-A and HLA-B alleles by TCR beta sequences was reportedly accurate. Per published reports, the classifier diagnosed cytomegalovirus status with high specificity and sensitivity. It was shown in a later analysis that HLA-associated TCR beta chains were more clonally expanded than other, equally common chains.

The receptor was derived from a man in his forties or fifties in good health and CMV-seropositive. Specimen: PBMCs.

Here the CDR3 reads CASSQAVGGAREQYF. In DNA form, the CDR3 reads TGCGCCAGCAGCCAAGCTGTTGGGGGGGCGCGGGAGCAGTACTTC. The chain is built from TRBV4-3 and TRBJ2-7; a weak D match, TRBD2 (7 bases). With 1 base removed from V and 7 bases from J, the gap between germline ends came to 17 bases. The CDR3 sequence is 15 residues long. Per germline, CDR1 LGHNA and CDR2 YSLEER.